These 2 T cell receptor beta chains came from one sample sequenced in a study of beta chain features in type 1 diabetes. The authors reverse transcribed all of the isolated RNA, so sequencing captured expressed TCRB transcripts. The repertoire was sequenced with immunoSEQ multiplex PCR; TCRdb's copy has only in-frame clones and lacks some. The sample shows 350,000 to 450,000 clones, approximately 15% of them seen only once. The sequenced material came from naive CD4+ T cells from blood. The receptors here all came from a man aged 25 to 40 in good health.

This clone was counted a few times. This rearrangement joins TRBV20-1 to TRBJ1-1; D is ambiguous. V lost 3 bases and J lost 4, with 6 bases in between. This CDR3 is 11 amino acids long. CDR1 is DFQATT, CDR2 SNEGSKA, per germline (reference sequence). The CDR3, as DNA: TGCAGTGCTAGCCTTGCCACTGAAGCTTTCTTT. This sequence encodes CSASLATEAFF.

CDR3 amino acids: CASSLVSTNTDTQYF. The DNA for the CDR3 is TGTGCCAGCAGCTTAGTATCCACTAACACAGATACGCAGTATTTT. The genes are TRBV7-2 and TRBJ2-3; no definite D call. The V gene lost 1 base and the J gene lost 2 bases, with 10 bases spanning the gap. This CDR3 region has 15 residues. Germline-derived CDR1 and CDR2 are SGHTA and FQGNSA. Full variable domain (missing parts from reference TRBV7-2 and TRBJ2-3): GAGVSQSPSNKVTEKGKDVELRCDPISGHTALYWYRQSLGQGLEFLIYFQGNSAPDKSGLPSDRFSAERTGGSVSTLTIQRTQQEDSAVYLCASSLVSTNTDTQYFGPGTRLTVL.